This T cell receptor (beta chain) came from a study of blood T cell repertoires in COVID-19. Profiled with immunoSEQ multiplex PCR; TCRdb holds only in-frame clones, not every one. The data show about 400,000 clones, with over 75% seen just once and approximately 2% held by the top ten. The germline V gene has CDR1 MGHDK and CDR2 SYGVNS. The CDR3 has 16 amino acids. The V end was cut by 3 bases, the J end by 6 bases, with 19 bases between. Material: PBMCs or T cells enriched from blood (not recorded which). This TCR was sampled from a woman between 40 and 55 years old with acute COVID-19. V usage is TRBV25-1 and J usage is TRBJ2-3; D perhaps matches TRBD2 (6 bases). The CDR3 coding sequence is TGTGCCAGCAGTGATCGAGGGGCGGGGAGGATGGATACGCAGTATTTT. The encoded protein is CASSDRGAGRMDTQYF.